This T cell receptor beta chain was recovered during a study of shared clonotypes between healthy human individuals. The CDR3 is 13 residues long. V lost 3 bases and J lost 3, with 8 bases in between. Germline V gene data show CDR1 as SGHTA and CDR2 as FQGNSA. Some clones are missing from TCRdb's copy, which holds only in-frame ones; the method was immunoSEQ multiplex PCR. This table has about 100,000 clones, 67% appearing once. The specimen was memory CD8+ T cells sorted from blood. Described subset: CD45RO+ cells pooled with CCR7-negative TemRA cells. The chain recombines TRBV7-2 with TRBJ1-2; no clear D. The receptor comes from a woman younger than 45 in good health. In nucleotides, the CDR3 is TGTGCCAGCAGCTTCCAGAGGGACTATGGCTACACCTTC. Translating it yields CASSFQRDYGYTF.